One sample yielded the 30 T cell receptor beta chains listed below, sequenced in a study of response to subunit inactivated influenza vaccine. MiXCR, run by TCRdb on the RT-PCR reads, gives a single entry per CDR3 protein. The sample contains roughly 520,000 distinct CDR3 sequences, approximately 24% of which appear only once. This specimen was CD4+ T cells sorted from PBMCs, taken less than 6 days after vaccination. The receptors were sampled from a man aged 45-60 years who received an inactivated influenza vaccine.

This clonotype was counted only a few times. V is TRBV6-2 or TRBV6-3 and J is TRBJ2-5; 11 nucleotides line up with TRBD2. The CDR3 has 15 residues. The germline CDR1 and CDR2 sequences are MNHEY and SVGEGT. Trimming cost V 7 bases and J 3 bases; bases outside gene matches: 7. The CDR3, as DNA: TGTGCCAGCACCTTCCGACTAGCGGGGAAAGAGACCCAGTACTTC. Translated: CASTFRLAGKETQYF.

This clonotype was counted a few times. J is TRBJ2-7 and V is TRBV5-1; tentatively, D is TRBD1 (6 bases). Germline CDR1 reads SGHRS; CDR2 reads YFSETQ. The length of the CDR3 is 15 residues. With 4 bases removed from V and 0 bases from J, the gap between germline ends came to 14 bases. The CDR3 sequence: CASSVQGESSYEQYF. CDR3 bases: TGCGCCAGCAGCGTACAGGGCGAAAGCTCCTACGAGCAGTACTTC.

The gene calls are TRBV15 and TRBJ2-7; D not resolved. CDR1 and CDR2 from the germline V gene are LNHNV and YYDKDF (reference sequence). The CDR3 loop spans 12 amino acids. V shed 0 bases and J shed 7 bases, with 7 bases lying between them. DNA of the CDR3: TGTGCCACCAGCAGAGACCGGTGGGAGCAGTACTTC. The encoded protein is CATSRDRWEQYF.

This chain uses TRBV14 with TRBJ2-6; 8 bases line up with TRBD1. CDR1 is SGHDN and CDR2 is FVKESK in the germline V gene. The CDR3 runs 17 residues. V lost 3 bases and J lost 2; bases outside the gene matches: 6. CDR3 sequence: CASSHDRGVPGANVLTF. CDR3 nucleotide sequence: TGTGCCAGCAGCCATGACAGGGGAGTTCCTGGGGCCAACGTCCTGACTTTC.

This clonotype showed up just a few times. The CDR3 sequence is CASKRSTNEKLFF. In DNA form, the CDR3 reads TGTGCCAGCAAGAGGAGTACTAATGAAAAACTGTTTTTT. The chain combines TRBV6-1 with TRBJ1-4; no reliable D call. Looked up from germline, CDR1 is MNHNS and CDR2 is SASEGT. The CDR3 spans 13 residues. V lost 7 bases and J lost 2, with 8 bases in between.

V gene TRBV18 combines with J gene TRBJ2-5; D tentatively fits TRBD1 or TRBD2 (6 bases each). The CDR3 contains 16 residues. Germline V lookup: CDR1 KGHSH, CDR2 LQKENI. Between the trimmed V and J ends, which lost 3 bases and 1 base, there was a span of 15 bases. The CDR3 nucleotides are TGTGCCAGCTCACCGAAGGGGGGCGCCGGCCAAGAGACCCAGTACTTC. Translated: CASSPKGGAGQETQYF.

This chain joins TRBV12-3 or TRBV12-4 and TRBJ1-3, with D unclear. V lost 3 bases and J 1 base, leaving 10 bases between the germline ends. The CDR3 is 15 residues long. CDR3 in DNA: TGTGCCAGCAGTTTGAGCACTTATTCTGGAAACACCATATATTTT. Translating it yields CASSLSTYSGNTIYF.

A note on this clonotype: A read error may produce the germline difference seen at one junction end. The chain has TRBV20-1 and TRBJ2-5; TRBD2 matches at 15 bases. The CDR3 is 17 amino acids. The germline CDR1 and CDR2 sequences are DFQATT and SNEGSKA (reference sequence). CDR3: CSARGGLAGGSQETQYF. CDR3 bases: TGCAGTGCCAGAGGGGGACTAGCGGGGGGTTCCCAAGAGACCCAGTACTTC.

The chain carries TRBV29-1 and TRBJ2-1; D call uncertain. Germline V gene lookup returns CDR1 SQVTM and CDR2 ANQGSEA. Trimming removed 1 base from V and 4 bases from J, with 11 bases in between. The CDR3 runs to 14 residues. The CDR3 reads CSVEATTRYNEQFF. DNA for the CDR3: TGCAGCGTTGAAGCAACCACCCGTTACAATGAGCAGTTCTTC.

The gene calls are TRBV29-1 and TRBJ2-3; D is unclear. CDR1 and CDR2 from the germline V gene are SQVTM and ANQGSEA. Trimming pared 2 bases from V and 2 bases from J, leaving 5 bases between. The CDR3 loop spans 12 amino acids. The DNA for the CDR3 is TGCAGCGTTGAAAAGGACACAGATACGCAGTATTTT. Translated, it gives CSVEKDTDTQYF.

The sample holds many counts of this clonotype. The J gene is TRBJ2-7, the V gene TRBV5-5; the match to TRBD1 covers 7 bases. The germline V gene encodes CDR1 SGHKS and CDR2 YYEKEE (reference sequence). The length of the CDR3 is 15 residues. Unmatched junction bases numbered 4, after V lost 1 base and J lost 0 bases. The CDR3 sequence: CASSLSGGASYEQYF. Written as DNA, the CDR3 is TGTGCCAGCAGCTTGTCAGGGGGTGCCTCCTACGAGCAGTACTTC.

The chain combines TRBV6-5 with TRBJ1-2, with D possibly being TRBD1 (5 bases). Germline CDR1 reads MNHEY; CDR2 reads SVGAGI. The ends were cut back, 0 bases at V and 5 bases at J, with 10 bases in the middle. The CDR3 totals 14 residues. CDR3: CASSYSRQLYGYTF. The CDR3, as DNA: TGTGCCAGCAGTTACTCGAGACAGCTATATGGCTACACCTTC.

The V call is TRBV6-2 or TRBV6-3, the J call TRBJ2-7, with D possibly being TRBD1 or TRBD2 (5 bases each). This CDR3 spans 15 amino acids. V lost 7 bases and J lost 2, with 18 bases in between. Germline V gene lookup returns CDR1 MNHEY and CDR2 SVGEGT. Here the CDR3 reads CASTPGRQVAYEQYF. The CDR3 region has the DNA TGTGCCAGCACCCCGGGACGACAAGTGGCCTACGAGCAGTACTTC.

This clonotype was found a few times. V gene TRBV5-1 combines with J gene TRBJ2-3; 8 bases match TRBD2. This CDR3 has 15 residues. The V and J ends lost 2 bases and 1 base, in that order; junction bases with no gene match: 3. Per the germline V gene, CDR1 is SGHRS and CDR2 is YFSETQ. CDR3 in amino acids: CASSLYSGGTDTQYF. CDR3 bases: TGCGCCAGCAGCTTATATAGCGGGGGCACAGATACGCAGTATTTT.

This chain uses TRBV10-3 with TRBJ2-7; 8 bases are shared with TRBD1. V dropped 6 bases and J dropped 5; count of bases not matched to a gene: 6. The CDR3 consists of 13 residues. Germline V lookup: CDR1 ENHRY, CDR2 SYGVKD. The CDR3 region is CAISSGQDNEQYF. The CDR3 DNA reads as TGTGCCATCAGCTCGGGACAGGATAACGAGCAGTACTTC.

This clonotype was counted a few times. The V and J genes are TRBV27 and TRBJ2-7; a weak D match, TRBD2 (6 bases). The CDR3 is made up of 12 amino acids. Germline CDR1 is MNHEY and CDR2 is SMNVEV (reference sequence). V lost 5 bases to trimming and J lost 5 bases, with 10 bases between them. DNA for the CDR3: TGTGCCAGCAGTCGACGGGGGAACGAGCAGTACTTC. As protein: CASSRRGNEQYF.

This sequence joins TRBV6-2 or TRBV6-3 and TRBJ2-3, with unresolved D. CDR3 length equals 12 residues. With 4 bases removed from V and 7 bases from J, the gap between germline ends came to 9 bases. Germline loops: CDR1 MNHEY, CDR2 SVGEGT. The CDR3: CASSFYGHTQYF. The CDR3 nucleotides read TGTGCCAGCAGTTTTTACGGGCATACGCAGTATTTT.

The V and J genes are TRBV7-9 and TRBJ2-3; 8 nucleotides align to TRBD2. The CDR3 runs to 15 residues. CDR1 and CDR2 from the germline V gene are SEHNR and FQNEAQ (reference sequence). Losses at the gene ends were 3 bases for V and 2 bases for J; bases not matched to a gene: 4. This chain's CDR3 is CASSFPAGATDTQYF. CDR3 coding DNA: TGTGCCAGCAGCTTCCCAGCGGGGGCCACAGATACGCAGTATTTT.

The CDR3 bases are TGCGCCAGCAGCTTGGGTAGCAGTCGGGAGCAGTTCTTC. Encoded protein: CASSLGSSREQFF. This chain connects TRBV5-1 to TRBJ2-1, with D unresolved. Germline CDR1 SGHRS, CDR2 YFSETQ. Trimming removed 0 bases from V and 10 bases from J, with 11 bases in between. The length of the CDR3 is 13 residues.

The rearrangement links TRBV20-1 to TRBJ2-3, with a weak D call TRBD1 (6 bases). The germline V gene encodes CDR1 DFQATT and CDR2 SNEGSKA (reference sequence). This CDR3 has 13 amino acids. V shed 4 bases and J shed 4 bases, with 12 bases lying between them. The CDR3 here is CSAMTGSPDTQYF. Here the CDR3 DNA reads TGCAGTGCTATGACAGGTTCCCCAGATACGCAGTATTTT.

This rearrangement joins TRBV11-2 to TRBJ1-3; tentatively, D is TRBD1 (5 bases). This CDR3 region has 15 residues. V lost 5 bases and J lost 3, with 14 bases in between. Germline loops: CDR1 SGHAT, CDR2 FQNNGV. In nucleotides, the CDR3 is TGTGCCAGCAGCCAATTGAGGGGCCGTGGAAACACCATATATTTT. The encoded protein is CASSQLRGRGNTIYF.

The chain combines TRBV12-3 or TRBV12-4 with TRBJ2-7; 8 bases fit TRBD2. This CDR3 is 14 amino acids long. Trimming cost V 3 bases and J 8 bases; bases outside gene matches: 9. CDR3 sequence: CASSLSGRAVKQYF. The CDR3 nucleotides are TGTGCCAGCAGTTTGTCCGGGAGGGCCGTCAAGCAGTACTTC.

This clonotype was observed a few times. DNA of the CDR3: TGTGCCAGCAGCTCCCGTGGTAGCGGGAGTATATACGAGCAGTACTTC. Its translation: CASSSRGSGSIYEQYF. The J gene is TRBJ2-7, the V gene TRBV7-6; 9 bases are a match to TRBD2. Germline V gene data show CDR1 as SGHVS and CDR2 as FNYEAQ. This CDR3 has 16 residues. Trimming took 4 bases from V and 4 from J; bases not matched to a gene: 11.

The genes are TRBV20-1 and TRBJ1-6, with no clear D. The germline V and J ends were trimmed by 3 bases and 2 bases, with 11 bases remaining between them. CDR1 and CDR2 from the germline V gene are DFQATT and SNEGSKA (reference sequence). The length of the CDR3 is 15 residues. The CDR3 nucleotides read TGCAGTGCTAGTGTGGCAGGAACCTATAATTCACCCCTCCACTTT. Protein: CSASVAGTYNSPLHF.

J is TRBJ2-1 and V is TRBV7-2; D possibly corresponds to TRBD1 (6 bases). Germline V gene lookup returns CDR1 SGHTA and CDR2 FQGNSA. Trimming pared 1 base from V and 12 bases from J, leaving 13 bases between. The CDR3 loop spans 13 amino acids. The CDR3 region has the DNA TGTGCCAGCAGCTTAGACTATCAGGGGACGCAGTTCTTC. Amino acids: CASSLDYQGTQFF.

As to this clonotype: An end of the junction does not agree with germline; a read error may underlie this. CDR3 DNA sequence: TGCAGCTTTGAGCGAAGCGGGACCGATACGCAGTATTTT. This codes for CSFERSGTDTQYF. V usage is TRBV29-1 and J usage is TRBJ2-3, with 7 nucleotides matching TRBD2. This CDR3 is 13 amino acids long. The germline V gene has CDR1 SQVTM and CDR2 ANQGSEA.

For the CDR3, the DNA is TGCAGTGCTAGAGATCCAACAGGGGGAGAGCGGACGCAGTTCTTC. Its translation is CSARDPTGGERTQFF. The chain employs TRBV20-1 and TRBJ2-1, with 8 bases matching TRBD1. The V segment lost 0 bases and the J segment 12 bases; nucleotides outside the gene matches: 13. Germline CDR1 reads DFQATT; CDR2 reads SNEGSKA (reference sequence). The CDR3 has 15 amino acids.

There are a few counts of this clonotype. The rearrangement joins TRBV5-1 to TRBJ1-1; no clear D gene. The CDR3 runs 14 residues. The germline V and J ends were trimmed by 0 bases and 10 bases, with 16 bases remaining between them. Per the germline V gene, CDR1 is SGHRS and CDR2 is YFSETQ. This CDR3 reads CASSLVSDKRAAFF. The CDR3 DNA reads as TGCGCCAGCAGCTTGGTTTCCGACAAACGGGCAGCTTTCTTT.

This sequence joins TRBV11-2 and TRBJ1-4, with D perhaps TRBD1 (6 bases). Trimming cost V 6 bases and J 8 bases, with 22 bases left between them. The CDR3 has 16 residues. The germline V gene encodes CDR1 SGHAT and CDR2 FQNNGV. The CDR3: CASRDWTAASGEKLFF. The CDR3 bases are TGTGCCAGCAGGGATTGGACAGCCGCAAGTGGGGAAAAACTGTTTTTT.

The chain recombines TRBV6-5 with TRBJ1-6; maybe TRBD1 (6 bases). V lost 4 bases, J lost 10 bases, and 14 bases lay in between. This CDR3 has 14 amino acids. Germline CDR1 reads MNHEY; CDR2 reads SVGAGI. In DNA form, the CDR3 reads TGTGCCAGCAGTTCCACAGGGATCTTATCACCCCTCCACTTT. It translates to CASSSTGILSPLHF.